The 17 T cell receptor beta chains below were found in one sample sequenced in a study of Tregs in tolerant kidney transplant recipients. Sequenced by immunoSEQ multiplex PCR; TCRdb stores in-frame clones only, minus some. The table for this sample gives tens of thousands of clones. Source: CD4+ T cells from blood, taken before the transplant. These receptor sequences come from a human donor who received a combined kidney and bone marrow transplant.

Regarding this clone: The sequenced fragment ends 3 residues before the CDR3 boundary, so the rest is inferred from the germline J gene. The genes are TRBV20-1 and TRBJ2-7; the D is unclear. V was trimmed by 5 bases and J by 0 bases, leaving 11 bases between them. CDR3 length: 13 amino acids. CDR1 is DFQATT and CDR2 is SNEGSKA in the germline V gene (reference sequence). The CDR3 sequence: CSAADWSSYEQYF. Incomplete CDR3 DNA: TGCAGTGCTGCTGACTGGAGCTCCTACGAG.

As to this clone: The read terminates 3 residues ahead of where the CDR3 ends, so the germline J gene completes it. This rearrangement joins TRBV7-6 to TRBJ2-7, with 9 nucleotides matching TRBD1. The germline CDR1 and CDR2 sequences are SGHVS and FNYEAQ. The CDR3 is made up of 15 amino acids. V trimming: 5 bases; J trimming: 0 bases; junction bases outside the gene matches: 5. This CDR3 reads CASSLRDRDSYEQYF. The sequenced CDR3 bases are TGTGCCAGCAGCCTCCGGGACAGGGACTCCTACGAG.

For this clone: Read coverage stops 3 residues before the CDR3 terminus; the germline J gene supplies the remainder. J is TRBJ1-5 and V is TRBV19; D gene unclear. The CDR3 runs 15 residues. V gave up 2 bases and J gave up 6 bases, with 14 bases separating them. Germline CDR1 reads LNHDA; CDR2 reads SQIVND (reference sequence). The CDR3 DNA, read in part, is TGTGCCAGTAGTATACTGGCAGGTGCGCGTCAGCCC. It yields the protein CASSILAGARQP. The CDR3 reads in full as CASSILAGARQPQHF.

This chain's CDR3 is CASSKTGSYGYTF. CDR3 DNA (partial): TGTGCCAGTAGTAAAACAGGGAGCTATGGC. The chain uses TRBV19 and TRBJ1-2; D is possibly TRBD1 (6 bases). The sequenced fragment ends 3 residues before the CDR3 boundary, so the rest is inferred from the germline J gene. Per the germline V gene, CDR1 is LNHDA and CDR2 is SQIVND (reference sequence). Deletions cut 4 bases from V and 4 bases from J, with 10 bases between. The CDR3 extends over 13 amino acids.

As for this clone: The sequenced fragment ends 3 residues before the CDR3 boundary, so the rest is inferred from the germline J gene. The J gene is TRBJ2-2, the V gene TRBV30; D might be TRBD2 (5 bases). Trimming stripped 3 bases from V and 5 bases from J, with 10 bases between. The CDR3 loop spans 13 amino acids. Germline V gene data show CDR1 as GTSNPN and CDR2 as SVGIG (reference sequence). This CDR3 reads CAWRLAGTGELFF. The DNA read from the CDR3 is TGTGCCTGGAGGCTAGCTGGGACCGGGGAG.

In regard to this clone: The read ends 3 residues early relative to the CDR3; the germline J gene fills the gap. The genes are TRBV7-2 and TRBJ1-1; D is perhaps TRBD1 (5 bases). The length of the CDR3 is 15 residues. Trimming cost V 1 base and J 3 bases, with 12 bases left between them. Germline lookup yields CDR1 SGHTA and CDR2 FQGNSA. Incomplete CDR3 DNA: TGTGCCAGCAGCTTAGGAGGTCCCAGGGACACTGAA. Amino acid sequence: CASSLGGPRDTE. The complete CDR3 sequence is CASSLGGPRDTEAFF.

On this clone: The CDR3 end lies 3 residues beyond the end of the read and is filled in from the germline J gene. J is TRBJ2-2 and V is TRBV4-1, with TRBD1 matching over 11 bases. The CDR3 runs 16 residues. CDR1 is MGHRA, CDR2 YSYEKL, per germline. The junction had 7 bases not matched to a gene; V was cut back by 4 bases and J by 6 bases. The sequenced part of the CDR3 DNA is TGCGCCAGCAGCCTCGGACAGGGGGCTATCGCCGGGGAG. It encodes CASSLGQGAIAGE. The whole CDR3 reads CASSLGQGAIAGELFF.

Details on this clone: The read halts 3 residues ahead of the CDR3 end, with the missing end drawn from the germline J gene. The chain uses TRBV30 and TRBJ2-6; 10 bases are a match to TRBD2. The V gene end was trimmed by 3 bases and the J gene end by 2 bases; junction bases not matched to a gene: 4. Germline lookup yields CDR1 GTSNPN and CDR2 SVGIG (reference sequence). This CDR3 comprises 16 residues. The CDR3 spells CAWRASGRTGANVLTF. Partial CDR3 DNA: TGTGCCTGGAGAGCTAGCGGGAGAACTGGGGCCAACGTC.

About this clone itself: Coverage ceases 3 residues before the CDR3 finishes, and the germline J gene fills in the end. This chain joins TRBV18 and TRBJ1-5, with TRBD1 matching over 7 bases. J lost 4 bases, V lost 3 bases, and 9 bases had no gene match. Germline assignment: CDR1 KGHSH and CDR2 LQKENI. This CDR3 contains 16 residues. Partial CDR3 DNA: TGTGCCAGCTCACCGTCAATGGGACAGAGAAATCAGCCC. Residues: CASSPSMGQRNQP. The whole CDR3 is CASSPSMGQRNQPQHF. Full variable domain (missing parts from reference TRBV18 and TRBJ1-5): NAGVMQNPRHLVRRRGQEARLRCSPMKGHSHVYWYRQLPEEGLKFMVYLQKENIIDESGMPKERFSAEFPKEGPSILRIQQVVRGDSAAYFCASSPSMGQRNQPQHFGDGTRLSIL.

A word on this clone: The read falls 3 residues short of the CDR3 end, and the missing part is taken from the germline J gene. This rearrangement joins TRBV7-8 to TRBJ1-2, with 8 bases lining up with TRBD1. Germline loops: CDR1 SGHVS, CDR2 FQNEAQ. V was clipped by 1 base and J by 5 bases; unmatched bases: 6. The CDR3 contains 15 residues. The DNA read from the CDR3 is TGTGCCAGCAGCTTAGGTGGTACAGGGGGGTATGGC. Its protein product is CASSLGGTGGYG. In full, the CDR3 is CASSLGGTGGYGYTF.

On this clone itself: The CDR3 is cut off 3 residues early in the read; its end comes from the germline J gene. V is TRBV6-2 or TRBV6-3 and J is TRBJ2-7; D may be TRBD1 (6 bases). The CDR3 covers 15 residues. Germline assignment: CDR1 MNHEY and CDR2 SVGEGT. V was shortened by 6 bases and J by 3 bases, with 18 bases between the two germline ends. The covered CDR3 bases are TGTGCCAGCAGGACGACAGGCCTATCCCTCTACGAG. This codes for CASRTTGLSLYE. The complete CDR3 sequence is CASRTTGLSLYEQYF.

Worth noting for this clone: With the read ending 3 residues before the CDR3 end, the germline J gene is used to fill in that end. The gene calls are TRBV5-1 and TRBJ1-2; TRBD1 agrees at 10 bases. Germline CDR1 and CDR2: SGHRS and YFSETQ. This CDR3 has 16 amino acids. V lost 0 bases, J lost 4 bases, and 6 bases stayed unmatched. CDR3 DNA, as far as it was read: TGCGCCAGCAGCTTGGCGGGGGGACAGGGGCGCTATGGC. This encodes CASSLAGGQGRYG. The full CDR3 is CASSLAGGQGRYGYTF.

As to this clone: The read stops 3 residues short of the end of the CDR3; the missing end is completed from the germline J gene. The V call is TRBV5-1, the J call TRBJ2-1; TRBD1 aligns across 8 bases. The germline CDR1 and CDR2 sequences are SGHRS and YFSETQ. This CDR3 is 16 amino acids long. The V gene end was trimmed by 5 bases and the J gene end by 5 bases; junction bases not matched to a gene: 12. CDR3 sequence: CASRRQGFFQNNEQFF. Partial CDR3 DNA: TGCGCCAGCAGGCGACAGGGGTTCTTTCAAAACAATGAG.

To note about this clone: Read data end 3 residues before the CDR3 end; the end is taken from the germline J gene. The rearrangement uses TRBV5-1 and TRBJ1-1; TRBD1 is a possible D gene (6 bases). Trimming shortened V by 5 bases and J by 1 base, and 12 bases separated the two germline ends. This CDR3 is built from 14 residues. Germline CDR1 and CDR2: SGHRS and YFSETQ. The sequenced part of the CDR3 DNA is TGCGCCAGCAGTTCACAGGGACAGAACACTGAA. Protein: CASSSQGQNTE. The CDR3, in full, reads CASSSQGQNTEAFF.

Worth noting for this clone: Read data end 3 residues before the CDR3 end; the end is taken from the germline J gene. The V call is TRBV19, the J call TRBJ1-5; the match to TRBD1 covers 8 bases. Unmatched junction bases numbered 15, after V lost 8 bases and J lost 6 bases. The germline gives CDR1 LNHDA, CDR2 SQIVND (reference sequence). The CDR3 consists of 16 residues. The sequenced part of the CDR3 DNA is TGTGCCAGTGAAAGGACAGGGAAGAGAGGCGGTCAGCCC. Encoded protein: CASERTGKRGGQP. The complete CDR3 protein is CASERTGKRGGQPQHF. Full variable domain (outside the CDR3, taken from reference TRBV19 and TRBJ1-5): DGGITQSPKYLFRKEGQNVTLSCEQNLNHDAMYWYRQDPGQGLRLIYYSQIVNDFQKGDIAEGYSVSREKKESFPLTVTSAQKNPTAFYLCASERTGKRGGQPQHFGDGTRLSIL.

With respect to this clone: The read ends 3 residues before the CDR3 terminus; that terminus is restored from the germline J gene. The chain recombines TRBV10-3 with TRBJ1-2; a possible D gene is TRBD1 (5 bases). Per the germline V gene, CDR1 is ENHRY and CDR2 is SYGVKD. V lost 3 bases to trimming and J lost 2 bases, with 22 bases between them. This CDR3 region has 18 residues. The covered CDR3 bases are TGTGCCATCAGTGACCCTCGACTTGTGGCCCAGGGAAACTATGGC. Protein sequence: CAISDPRLVAQGNYG. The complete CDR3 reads CAISDPRLVAQGNYGYTF.

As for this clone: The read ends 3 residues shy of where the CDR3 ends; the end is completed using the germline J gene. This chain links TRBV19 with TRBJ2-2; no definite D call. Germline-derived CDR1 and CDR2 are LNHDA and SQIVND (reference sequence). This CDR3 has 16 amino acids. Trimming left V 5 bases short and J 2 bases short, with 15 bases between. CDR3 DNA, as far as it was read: TGTGCCAGTAGTCGGAGCCTACTACTTAACACCGGGGAG. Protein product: CASSRSLLLNTGE. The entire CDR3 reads CASSRSLLLNTGELFF.